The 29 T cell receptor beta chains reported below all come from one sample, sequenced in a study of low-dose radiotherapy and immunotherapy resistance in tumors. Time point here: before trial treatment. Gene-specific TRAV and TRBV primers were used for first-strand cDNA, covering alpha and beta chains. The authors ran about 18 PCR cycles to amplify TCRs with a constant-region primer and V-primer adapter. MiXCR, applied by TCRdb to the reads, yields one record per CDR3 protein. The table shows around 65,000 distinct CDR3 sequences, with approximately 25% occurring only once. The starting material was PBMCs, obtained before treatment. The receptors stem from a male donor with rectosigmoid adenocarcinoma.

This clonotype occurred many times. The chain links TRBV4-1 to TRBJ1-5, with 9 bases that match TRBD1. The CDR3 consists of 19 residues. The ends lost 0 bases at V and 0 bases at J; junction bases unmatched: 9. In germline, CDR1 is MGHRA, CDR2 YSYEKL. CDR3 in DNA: TGCGCCAGCAGCCAAGACCACGGGACAGGGACCGATAGCAATCAGCCCCAGCATTTT. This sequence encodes CASSQDHGTGTDSNQPQHF.

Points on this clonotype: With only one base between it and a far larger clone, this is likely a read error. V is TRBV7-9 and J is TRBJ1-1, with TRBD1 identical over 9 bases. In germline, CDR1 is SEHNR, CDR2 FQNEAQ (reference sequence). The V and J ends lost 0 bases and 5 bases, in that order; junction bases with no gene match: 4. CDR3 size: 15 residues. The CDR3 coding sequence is TGTGCCAGCAGCTTAGCGGGACAGGGAGGGACTGAAGCTTTCTTT. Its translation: CASSLAGQGGTEAFF. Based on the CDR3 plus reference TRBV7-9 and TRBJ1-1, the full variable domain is DTGVSQNPRHKITKRGQNVTFRCDPISEHNRLYWYRQTLGQGPEFLTYFQNEAQLEKSRLLSDRFSAERPKGSFSTLEIQRTEQGDSAMYLCASSLAGQGGTEAFFGQGTRLTVV.

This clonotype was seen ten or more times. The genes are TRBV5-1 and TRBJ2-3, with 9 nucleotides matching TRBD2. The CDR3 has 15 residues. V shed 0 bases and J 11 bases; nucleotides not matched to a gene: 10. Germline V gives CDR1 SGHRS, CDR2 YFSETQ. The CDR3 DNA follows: TGCGCCAGCAGCTTGGACCGCCCGGGACTAGCATGGCAGTATTTT. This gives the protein CASSLDRPGLAWQYF. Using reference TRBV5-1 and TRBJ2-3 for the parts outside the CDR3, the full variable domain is KAGVTQTPRYLIKTRGQQVTLSCSPISGHRSVSWYQQTPGQGLQFLFEYFSETQRNKGNFPGRFSGRQFSNSRSEMNVSTLELGDSALYLCASSLDRPGLAWQYFGPGTRLTVL.

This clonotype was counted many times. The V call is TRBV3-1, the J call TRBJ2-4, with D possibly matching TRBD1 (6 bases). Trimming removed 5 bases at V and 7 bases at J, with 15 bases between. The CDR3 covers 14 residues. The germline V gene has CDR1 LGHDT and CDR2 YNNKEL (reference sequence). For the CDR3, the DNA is TGTGCCAGCAGCTTTGGGGGCGCGGAGAACATTCAGTACTTC. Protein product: CASSFGGAENIQYF.

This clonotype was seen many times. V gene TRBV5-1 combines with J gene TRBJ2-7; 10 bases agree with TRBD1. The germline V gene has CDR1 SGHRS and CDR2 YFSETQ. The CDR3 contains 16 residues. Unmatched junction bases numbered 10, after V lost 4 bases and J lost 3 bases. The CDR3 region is CASSRAPGQGHYEQYF. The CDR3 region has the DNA TGCGCCAGCAGCCGAGCACCGGGACAGGGGCACTACGAGCAGTACTTC.

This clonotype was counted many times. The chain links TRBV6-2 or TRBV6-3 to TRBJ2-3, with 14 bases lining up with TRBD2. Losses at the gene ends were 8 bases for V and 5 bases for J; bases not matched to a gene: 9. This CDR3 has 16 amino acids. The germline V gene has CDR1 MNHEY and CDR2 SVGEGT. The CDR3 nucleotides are TGTGCCAGCGGAGGGACTAGCGGGAGTCGCAGAGATACGCAGTATTTT. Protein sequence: CASGGTSGSRRDTQYF.

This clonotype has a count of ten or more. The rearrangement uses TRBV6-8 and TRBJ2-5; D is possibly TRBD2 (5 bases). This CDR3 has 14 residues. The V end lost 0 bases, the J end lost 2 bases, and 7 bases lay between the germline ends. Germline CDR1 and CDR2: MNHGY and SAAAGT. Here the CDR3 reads CASSYSLAQETQYF. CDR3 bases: TGTGCCAGCAGTTACTCGCTAGCACAAGAGACCCAGTACTTC.

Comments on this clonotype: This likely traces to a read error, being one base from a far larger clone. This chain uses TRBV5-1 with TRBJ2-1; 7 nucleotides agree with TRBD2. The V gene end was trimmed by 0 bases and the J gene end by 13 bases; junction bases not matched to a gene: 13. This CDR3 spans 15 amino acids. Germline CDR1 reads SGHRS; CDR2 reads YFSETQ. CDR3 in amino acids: CASSLGAGTVETQFF. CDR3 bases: TGCGCCAGCAGCTTGGGAGCGGGAACAGTGGAGACCCAGTTCTTC.

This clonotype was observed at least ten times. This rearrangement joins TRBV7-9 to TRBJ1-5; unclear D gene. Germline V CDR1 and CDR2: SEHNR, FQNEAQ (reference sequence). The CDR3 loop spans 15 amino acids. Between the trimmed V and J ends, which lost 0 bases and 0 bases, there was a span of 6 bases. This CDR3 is CASSLAESSNQPQHF. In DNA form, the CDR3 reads TGTGCCAGCAGCTTAGCGGAATCTAGCAATCAGCCCCAGCATTTT.

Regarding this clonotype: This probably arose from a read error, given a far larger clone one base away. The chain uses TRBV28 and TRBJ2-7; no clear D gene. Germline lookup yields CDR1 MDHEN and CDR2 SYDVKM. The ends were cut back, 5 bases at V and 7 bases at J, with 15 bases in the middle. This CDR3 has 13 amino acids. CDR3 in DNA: TGTGCCAGCAGTACCACCTCCTACAATGAGCAGTACTTC. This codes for CASSTTSYNEQYF.

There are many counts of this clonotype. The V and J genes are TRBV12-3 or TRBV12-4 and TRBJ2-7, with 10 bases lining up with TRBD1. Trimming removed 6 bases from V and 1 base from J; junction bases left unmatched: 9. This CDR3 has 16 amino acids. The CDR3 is CASRPGQGPLSYEQYF. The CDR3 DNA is TGTGCCAGCAGGCCGGGACAGGGGCCCCTATCCTACGAGCAGTACTTC.

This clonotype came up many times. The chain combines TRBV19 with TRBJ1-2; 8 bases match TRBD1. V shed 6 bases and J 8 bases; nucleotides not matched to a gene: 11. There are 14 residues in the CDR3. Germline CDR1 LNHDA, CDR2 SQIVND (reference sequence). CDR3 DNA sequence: TGTGCCAGTAGAGCGGAGAACAGGGGGTACGGCTACACCTTC. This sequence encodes CASRAENRGYGYTF.

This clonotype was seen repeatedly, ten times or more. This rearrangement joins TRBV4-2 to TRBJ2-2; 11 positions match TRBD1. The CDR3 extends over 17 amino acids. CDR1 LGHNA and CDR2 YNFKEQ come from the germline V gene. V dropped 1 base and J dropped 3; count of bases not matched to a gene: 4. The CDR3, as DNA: TGTGCCAGCAGCCAAGGGACAGGGGGCGCGGACACCGGGGAGCTGTTTTTT. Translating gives CASSQGTGGADTGELFF.

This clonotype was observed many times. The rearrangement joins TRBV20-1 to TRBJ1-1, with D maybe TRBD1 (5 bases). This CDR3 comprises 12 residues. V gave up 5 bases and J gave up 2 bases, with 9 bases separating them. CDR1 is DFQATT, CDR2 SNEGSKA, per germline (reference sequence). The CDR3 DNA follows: TGCAGTGCTCCAGGGCCCAACACTGAAGCTTTCTTT. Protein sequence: CSAPGPNTEAFF.

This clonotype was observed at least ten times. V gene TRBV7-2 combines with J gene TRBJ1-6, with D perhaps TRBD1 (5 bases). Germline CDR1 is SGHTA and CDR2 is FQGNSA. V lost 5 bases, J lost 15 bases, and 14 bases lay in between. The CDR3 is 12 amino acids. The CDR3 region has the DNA TGTGCCAGCAGCCGGGACTCGCAGGTCCTCCACTTT. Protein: CASSRDSQVLHF. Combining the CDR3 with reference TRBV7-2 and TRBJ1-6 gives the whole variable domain GAGVSQSPSNKVTEKGKDVELRCDPISGHTALYWYRQSLGQGLEFLIYFQGNSAPDKSGLPSDRFSAERTGGSVSTLTIQRTQQEDSAVYLCASSRDSQVLHFGNGTRLTVT.

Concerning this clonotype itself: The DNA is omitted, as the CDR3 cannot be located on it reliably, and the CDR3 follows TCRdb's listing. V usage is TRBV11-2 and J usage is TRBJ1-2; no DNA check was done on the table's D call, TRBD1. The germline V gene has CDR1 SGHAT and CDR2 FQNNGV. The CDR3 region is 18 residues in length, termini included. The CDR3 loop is CASSIYLCSTQGPDGYTF.

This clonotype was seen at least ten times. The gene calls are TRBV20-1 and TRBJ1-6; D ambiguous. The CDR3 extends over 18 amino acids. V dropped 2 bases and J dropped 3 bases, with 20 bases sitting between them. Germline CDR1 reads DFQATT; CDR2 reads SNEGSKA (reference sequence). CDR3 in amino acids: CSARPPWSGQLYNSPLHF. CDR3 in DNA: TGCAGTGCTAGACCCCCATGGAGTGGGCAGCTCTATAATTCACCCCTCCACTTT.

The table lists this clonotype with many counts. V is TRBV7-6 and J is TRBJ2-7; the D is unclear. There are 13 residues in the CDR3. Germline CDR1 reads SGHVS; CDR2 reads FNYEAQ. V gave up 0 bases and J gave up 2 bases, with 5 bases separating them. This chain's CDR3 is CASSLAGPYEQYF. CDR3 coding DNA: TGTGCCAGCAGCTTAGCCGGTCCCTACGAGCAGTACTTC.

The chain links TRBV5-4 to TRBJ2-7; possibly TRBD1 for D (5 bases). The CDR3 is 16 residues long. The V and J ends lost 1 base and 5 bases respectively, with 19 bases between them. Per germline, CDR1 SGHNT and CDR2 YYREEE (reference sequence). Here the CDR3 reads CASSLLRGAGTDEQYF. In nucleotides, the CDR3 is TGTGCCAGCAGCTTGCTGCGTGGGGCAGGTACGGACGAGCAGTACTTC.

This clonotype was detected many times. CDR3 sequence: CASTTGGYETQYF. CDR3 DNA sequence: TGTGCCAGCACCACAGGAGGGTACGAGACCCAGTACTTC. V is TRBV27 and J is TRBJ2-5, with D possibly TRBD2 on 6 matching bases. The CDR3 runs 13 residues. From germline, CDR1 is MNHEY and CDR2 SMNVEV (reference sequence). Trimming cost V 7 bases and J 5 bases, with 14 bases left between them.

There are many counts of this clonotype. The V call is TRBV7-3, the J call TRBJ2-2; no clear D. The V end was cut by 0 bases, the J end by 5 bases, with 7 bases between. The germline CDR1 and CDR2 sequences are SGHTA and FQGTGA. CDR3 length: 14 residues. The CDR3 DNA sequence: TGTGCCAGCAGCTTAACTCTAGGGACCGGGGAGCTGTTTTTT. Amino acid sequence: CASSLTLGTGELFF.

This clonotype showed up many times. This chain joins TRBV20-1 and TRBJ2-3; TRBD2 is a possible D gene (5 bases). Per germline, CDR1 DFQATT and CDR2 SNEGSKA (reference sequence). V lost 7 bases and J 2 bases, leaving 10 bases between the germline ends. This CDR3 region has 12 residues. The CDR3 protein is CSGERSTDTQYF. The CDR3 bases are TGCAGTGGGGAGCGATCCACAGATACGCAGTATTTT.

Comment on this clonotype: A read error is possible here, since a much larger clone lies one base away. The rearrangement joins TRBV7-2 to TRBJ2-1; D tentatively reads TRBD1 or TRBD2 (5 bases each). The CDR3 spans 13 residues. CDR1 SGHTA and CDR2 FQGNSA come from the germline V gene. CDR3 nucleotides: TGTGCCAGCAGCCCTGGGGGAGTGGGTGAGCAGATCTTC. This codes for CASSPGGVGEQIF.

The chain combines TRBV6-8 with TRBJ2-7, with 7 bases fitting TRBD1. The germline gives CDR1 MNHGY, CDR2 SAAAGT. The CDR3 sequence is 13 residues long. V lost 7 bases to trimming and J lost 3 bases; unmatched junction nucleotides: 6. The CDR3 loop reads CASNDRALYEQYF. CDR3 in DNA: TGTGCCAGCAATGACAGGGCCCTCTACGAGCAGTACTTC.

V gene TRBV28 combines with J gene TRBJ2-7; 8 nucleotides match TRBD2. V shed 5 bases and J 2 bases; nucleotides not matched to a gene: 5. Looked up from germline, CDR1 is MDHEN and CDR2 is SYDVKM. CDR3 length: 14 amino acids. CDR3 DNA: TGTGCCAGCAGTACTAGCGGCCATACCTACGAGCAGTACTTC. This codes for CASSTSGHTYEQYF. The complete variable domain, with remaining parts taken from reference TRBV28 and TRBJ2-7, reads DVKVTQSSRYLVKRTGEKVFLECVQDMDHENMFWYRQDPGLGLRLIYFSYDVKMKEKGDIPEGYSVSREKKERFSLILESASTNQTSMYLCASSTSGHTYEQYFGPGTRLTVT.

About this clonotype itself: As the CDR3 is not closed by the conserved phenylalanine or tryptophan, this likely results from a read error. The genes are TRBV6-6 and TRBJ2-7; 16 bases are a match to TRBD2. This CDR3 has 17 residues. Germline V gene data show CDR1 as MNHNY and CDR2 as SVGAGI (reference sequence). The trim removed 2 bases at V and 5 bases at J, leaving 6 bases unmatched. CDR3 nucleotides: TGTGCCAGCAGTTACCCAGGGACTAGCGGGAGGGCCCACGAGCAGTACCTC. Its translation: CASSYPGTSGRAHEQYL.

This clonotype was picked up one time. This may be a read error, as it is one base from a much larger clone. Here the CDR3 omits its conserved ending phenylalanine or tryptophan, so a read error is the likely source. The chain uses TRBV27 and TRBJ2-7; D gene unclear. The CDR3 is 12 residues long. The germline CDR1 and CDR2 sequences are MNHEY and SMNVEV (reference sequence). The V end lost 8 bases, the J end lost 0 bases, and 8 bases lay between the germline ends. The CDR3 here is CASLSSSYEQYI. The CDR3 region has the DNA TGTGCCAGCCTCAGTTCCTCCTACGAGCAGTACATC.

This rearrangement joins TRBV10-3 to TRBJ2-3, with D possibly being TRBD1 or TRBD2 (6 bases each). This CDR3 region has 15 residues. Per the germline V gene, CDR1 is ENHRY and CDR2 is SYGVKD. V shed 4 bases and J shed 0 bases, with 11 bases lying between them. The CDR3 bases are TGTGCCATCAGTGGGGGGGCCCCTAGCACAGATACGCAGTATTTT. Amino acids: CAISGGAPSTDTQYF.

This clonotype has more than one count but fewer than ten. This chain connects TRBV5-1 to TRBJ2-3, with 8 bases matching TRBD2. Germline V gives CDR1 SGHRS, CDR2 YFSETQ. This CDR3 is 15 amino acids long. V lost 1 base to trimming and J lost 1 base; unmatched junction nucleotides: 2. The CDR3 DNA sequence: TGCGCCAGCAGCTTGATTAGCGGGGGCACAGATACGCAGTATTTT. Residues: CASSLISGGTDTQYF.